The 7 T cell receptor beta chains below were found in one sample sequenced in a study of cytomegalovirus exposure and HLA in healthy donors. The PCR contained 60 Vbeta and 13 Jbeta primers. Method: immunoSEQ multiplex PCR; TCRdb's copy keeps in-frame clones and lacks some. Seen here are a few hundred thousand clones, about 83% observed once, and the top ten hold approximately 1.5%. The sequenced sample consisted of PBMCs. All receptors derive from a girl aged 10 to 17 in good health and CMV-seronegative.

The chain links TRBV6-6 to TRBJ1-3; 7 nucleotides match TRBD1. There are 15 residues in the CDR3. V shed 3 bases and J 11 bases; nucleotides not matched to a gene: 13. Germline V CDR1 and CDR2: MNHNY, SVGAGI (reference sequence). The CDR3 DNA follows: TGTGCCAGCAGTTATCAGTTTACAGGGGAAATCCCCATATATTTT. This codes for CASSYQFTGEIPIYF.

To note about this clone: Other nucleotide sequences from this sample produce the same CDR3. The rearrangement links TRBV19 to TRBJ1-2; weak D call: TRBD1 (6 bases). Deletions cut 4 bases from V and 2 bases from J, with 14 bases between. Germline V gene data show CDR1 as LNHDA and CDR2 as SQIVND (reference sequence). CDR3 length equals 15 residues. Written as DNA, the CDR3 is TGTGCCAGTAGTAATTTTTTGGGGGCGAACTATGGCTACACCTTC. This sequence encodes CASSNFLGANYGYTF.

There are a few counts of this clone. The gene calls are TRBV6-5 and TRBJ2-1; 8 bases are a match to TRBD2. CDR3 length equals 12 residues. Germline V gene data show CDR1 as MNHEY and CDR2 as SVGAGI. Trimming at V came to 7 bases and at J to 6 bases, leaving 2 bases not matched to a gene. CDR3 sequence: CASTSGSNEQFF. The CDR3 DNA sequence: TGTGCCAGCACCAGCGGGAGCAATGAGCAGTTCTTC.

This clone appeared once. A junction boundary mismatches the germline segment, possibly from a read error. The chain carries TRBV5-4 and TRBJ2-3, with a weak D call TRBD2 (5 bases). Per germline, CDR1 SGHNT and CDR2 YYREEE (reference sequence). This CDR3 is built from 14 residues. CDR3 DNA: TGTGCCAGCAGCTTGCCCCCGGGAATAGGGCCCTGGAATTTT. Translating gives CASSLPPGIGPWNF.

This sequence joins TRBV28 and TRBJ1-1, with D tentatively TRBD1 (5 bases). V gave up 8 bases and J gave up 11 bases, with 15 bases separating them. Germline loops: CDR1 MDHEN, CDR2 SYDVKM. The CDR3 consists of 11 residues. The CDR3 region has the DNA TGTGCCAGCCGCCTTTCCCAGGGTGCTTTCTTT. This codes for CASRLSQGAFF.

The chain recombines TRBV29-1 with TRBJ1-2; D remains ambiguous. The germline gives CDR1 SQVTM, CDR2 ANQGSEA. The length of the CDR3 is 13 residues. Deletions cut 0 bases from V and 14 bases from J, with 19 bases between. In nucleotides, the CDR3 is TGCAGCGTTGAAGATCGTGCGGAGATGGTCTATACCTTC. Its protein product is CSVEDRAEMVYTF.

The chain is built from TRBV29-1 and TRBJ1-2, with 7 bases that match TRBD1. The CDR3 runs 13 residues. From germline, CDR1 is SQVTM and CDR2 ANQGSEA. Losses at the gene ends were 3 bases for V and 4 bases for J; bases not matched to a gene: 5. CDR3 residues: CSVDQGVAYGYTF. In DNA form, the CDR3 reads TGCAGCGTTGACCAGGGGGTGGCCTATGGCTACACCTTC.